This T cell receptor (beta chain) was identified in a study of breast tumors, draining lymph nodes, adjacent tissues. This clonotype was seen many times. What it recognizes is unknown. TCRdb re-analysed the multiplex PCR reads in MiXCR, keeping a single row per CDR3 protein. Of fewer than 200,000 distinct CDR3 sequences in the sample, around a third were seen once. Trimming pared 0 bases from V and 2 bases from J, leaving 14 bases between. The CDR3 has 16 residues. Germline V gene sequence: CDR1 MNHEY, CDR2 SVGAGI. Overall study findings and caveats: Data fit most tumor T cells coming from lymph node, expanding in tumor. Compared with basal-like, luminal-like tumors shared significantly more repertoire with nontumor tissue. Tumor repertoires ranked between lymph nodes and nontumor tissue in diversity, with V and J gene preferences.

Breast cancer patients provided tissue from their axillary draining lymph nodes. The sequenced sample was axillary lymph node tissue. This TCR was sampled from a female donor with breast cancer. Some clones in this sample may be carry-over from other donors' samples. The chain links TRBV6-5 to TRBJ2-7; D is undetermined. The CDR3 loop is CASSYSKSGLTYEQYF. In DNA, the CDR3 is TGTGCCAGCAGTTACTCGAAATCCGGGCTTACCTACGAGCAGTACTTC.